The 29 T cell receptor beta chains below all came from one sample that was sequenced in a study of identical twins. MiXCR, run by TCRdb on the 5' RACE reads, gives a single entry per CDR3 protein. In the table there are under 350,000 distinct CDR3 sequences, nearly 9.5% of which are singletons. The same sample was also used in a study of yellow fever vaccine responses in identical twins.

The sequencing sample was made of CD8+ T cells sorted from blood. All receptors derive from a woman between 18 and 30 years old in good health.

This clonotype was found a few times. The V gene is TRBV27, the J gene TRBJ1-5; D gene ambiguous. There are 14 residues in the CDR3. CDR1 and CDR2 from the germline V gene are MNHEY and SMNVEV (reference sequence). V lost 5 bases, J lost 5 bases, and 13 bases lay in between. The CDR3 loop is CASSLVGMDQPQHF. The CDR3 region has the DNA TGTGCCAGCAGTCTCGTTGGGATGGATCAGCCCCAGCATTTT.

This clonotype turned up a few times. CDR3 sequence reads: CASSFRDRGQCYEQYF. The CDR3 DNA is TGTGCCAGCAGCTTCCGGGACAGGGGGCAGTGCTACGAGCAGTACTTC. This chain uses TRBV11-1 with TRBJ2-7; 12 bases align to TRBD1. This CDR3 contains 16 residues. Germline CDR1 reads SGHAT; CDR2 reads FQDESV (reference sequence). J gave up 3 bases and V 3 bases, and 6 bases lay outside the gene matches.

The chain combines TRBV5-4 with TRBJ2-7; 8 bases map to TRBD2. This CDR3 region has 14 residues. Per the germline V gene, CDR1 is SGHNT and CDR2 is YYREEE (reference sequence). The junction had 6 bases not matched to a gene; V was cut back by 4 bases and J by 3 bases. CDR3 sequence reads: CASSRSGSVYEQYF. The DNA of the CDR3 is TGTGCCAGCAGCCGAAGCGGGAGTGTCTACGAGCAGTACTTC.

There are a few counts of this clonotype. The chain employs TRBV11-2 and TRBJ1-1; D remains ambiguous. Trimming took 2 bases from V and 2 from J, leaving 3 bases between them. Germline-derived CDR1 and CDR2 are SGHAT and FQNNGV. The CDR3 loop spans 12 amino acids. The CDR3 sequence: CASSLRNTEAFF. Written as DNA, the CDR3 is TGTGCCAGCAGCTTACGAAACACTGAAGCTTTCTTT.

This clonotype was counted between two and nine times. The chain employs TRBV6-5 and TRBJ2-2; TRBD2 agrees at 14 bases. The CDR3 is 17 amino acids. V lost 0 bases and J lost 6; bases outside the gene matches: 3. Germline loops: CDR1 MNHEY, CDR2 SVGAGI. CDR3 nucleotides: TGTGCCAGCAGTTACTCGGCGACTAGCGGGAGGGCCGGGGAGCTGTTTTTT. Translating it yields CASSYSATSGRAGELFF.

This clonotype turned up a few times. The chain joins TRBV12-3 or TRBV12-4 to TRBJ2-5, with TRBD2 matching 16 bases. CDR3 length equals 20 residues. V shed 0 bases and J 5 bases; nucleotides not matched to a gene: 12. CDR3 region: CASSLAWGLAGGSREETQYF. CDR3 bases: TGTGCCAGCAGTTTAGCGTGGGGACTAGCGGGGGGGAGTCGGGAGGAGACCCAGTACTTC.

The J gene is TRBJ2-2, the V gene TRBV11-2; TRBD1 agrees at 8 bases. The CDR3 contains 17 residues. The V gene end was trimmed by 2 bases and the J gene end by 5 bases; junction bases not matched to a gene: 10. Germline values: CDR1 SGHAT, CDR2 FQNNGV. CDR3 region: CASSLRGQASNTGELFF. The CDR3 coding sequence is TGTGCCAGCAGCTTAAGGGGACAGGCTTCCAATACCGGGGAGCTGTTTTTT.

On this clonotype itself: A read error is possible here, since a much larger clone lies one base away. The rearrangement joins TRBV5-1 to TRBJ2-5; D gene uncertain. Germline-derived CDR1 and CDR2 are SGHRS and YFSETQ. V lost 6 bases and J 5 bases, leaving 8 bases between the germline ends. This CDR3 has 11 residues. CDR3 in DNA: TGCGCCAGCACCGAGGTGGAGACCCAGTACTTC. Translating it yields CASTEVETQYF.

This clonotype was found a few times. One end of the junction is discordant with germline, which a read error may explain. This chain's CDR3 is CCARESGALAGYGELFF. CDR3 nucleotides: TGCTGTGCTAGAGAAAGCGGGGCCTTAGCGGGATACGGGGAGCTGTTTTTT. The gene calls are TRBV20-1 and TRBJ2-2, with 8 bases that match TRBD2. This CDR3 contains 17 residues. The germline V gene has CDR1 DFQATT and CDR2 SNEGSKA (reference sequence).

The chain links TRBV7-9 to TRBJ2-5; 8 bases line up with TRBD1. V lost 5 bases to trimming and J lost 2 bases; unmatched junction nucleotides: 10. This CDR3 region has 16 residues. Germline CDR1 SEHNR, CDR2 FQNEAQ (reference sequence). The CDR3 coding sequence is TGTGCCAGCAGCCCGCGGACAGGGACCATTCAAGAGACCCAGTACTTC. Residues: CASSPRTGTIQETQYF.

The chain uses TRBV4-1 and TRBJ1-2; no clear D gene. Trimming removed 3 bases at V and 2 bases at J, with 7 bases between. The CDR3 consists of 13 residues. Germline assignment: CDR1 MGHRA and CDR2 YSYEKL. The CDR3 loop is CASSHVGNYGYTF. The CDR3 coding sequence is TGCGCCAGCAGCCACGTGGGAAACTATGGCTACACCTTC.

The genes are TRBV6-1 and TRBJ2-1; D may be TRBD1 (5 bases). The CDR3 runs 14 residues. CDR1 and CDR2 from the germline V gene are MNHNS and SASEGT. Trimming pared 6 bases from V and 6 bases from J, leaving 15 bases between. In DNA, the CDR3 is TGTGCCAGCAGCCTCACAGGACCCACCAATGAGCAGTTCTTC. Amino acid sequence: CASSLTGPTNEQFF.

The chain combines TRBV19 with TRBJ2-3, with unresolved D. Germline V gives CDR1 LNHDA, CDR2 SQIVND (reference sequence). The CDR3 extends over 13 amino acids. V was cut by 5 bases and J by 2 bases, with 8 bases left in between. The CDR3 region has the DNA TGTGCCAGTAGTTCGTCGTACACAGATACGCAGTATTTT. Translation gives CASSSSYTDTQYF.

This clonotype was seen many times. The V call is TRBV27, the J call TRBJ1-1; tentatively, D is TRBD1 (6 bases). V dropped 4 bases and J dropped 5 bases, with 20 bases sitting between them. The germline V gene encodes CDR1 MNHEY and CDR2 SMNVEV (reference sequence). The CDR3 runs to 16 residues. The CDR3 DNA reads as TGTGCCAGCAGTTCCCACCTCAGGGGTTGGGAAACTGAAGCTTTCTTT. It codes for CASSSHLRGWETEAFF.

This clonotype was seen a few times. The gene calls are TRBV29-1 and TRBJ2-7; 9 bases fit TRBD2. CDR3 size: 14 residues. Germline V gene data show CDR1 as SQVTM and CDR2 as ANQGSEA. J lost 0 bases, V lost 4 bases, and 4 bases had no gene match. CDR3 amino acids: CSVVAGEGSYEQYF. CDR3 in DNA: TGCAGCGTTGTAGCGGGGGAGGGCTCCTACGAGCAGTACTTC.

This clonotype has more than one count but fewer than ten. This chain joins TRBV7-2 and TRBJ2-2; 8 nucleotides agree with TRBD2. The CDR3 totals 15 residues. Trimming at V came to 5 bases and at J to 6 bases, leaving 8 bases not matched to a gene. Germline V gene sequence: CDR1 SGHTA, CDR2 FQGNSA. CDR3 nucleotide sequence: TGTGCCAGCAGCGAAAGAGTGGGACTAGCCGGGGAGCTGTTTTTT. This translates into CASSERVGLAGELFF. Full variable domain (outside the CDR3, taken from reference TRBV7-2 and TRBJ2-2): GAGVSQSPSNKVTEKGKDVELRCDPISGHTALYWYRQSLGQGLEFLIYFQGNSAPDKSGLPSDRFSAERTGGSVSTLTIQRTQQEDSAVYLCASSERVGLAGELFFGEGSRLTVL.

Many counts were recorded for this clonotype. V is TRBV6-6 and J is TRBJ1-2; 7 bases fit TRBD1. The junction had 4 bases not matched to a gene; V was cut back by 7 bases and J by 5 bases. CDR1 and CDR2 from the germline V gene are MNHNY and SVGAGI (reference sequence). CDR3 size: 12 residues. CDR3 nucleotides: TGTGCCAGCACCACGACAGGGTATGGCTACACCTTC. Translated: CASTTTGYGYTF.

In this sample, this clonotype turned up many times. The chain uses TRBV11-2 and TRBJ2-4; 12 bases match TRBD2. Trimming took 2 bases from V and 1 from J; bases not matched to a gene: 6. This CDR3 region has 18 residues. The germline gives CDR1 SGHAT, CDR2 FQNNGV. CDR3 amino acids: CASSLSLAGGAAKNIQYF. The CDR3 region has the DNA TGTGCCAGCAGCTTATCTCTAGCGGGAGGGGCGGCCAAAAACATTCAGTACTTC.

This clonotype showed up many times. The V and J genes are TRBV9 and TRBJ2-3, with D unclear. There are 14 residues in the CDR3. V lost 0 bases, J lost 0 bases, and 5 bases lay in between. Germline V lookup: CDR1 SGDLS, CDR2 YYNGEE. The CDR3 here is CASSVEGSTDTQYF. DNA for the CDR3: TGTGCCAGCAGCGTAGAAGGAAGCACAGATACGCAGTATTTT.

The CDR3, as DNA: TGTGCCAGCAGCTTAGCATCCGGGGGAAGGGAGCAGTACTTC. Its protein is CASSLASGGREQYF. The rearrangement joins TRBV11-2 to TRBJ2-7, with D tentatively TRBD2 (6 bases). This CDR3 spans 14 amino acids. Trimming stripped 1 base from V and 7 bases from J, with 14 bases between. Germline V gives CDR1 SGHAT, CDR2 FQNNGV. The whole variable domain, remainder taken from reference TRBV11-2 and TRBJ2-7, is EAGVAQSPRYKIIEKRQSVAFWCNPISGHATLYWYQQILGQGPKLLIQFQNNGVVDDSQLPKDRFSAERLKGVDSTLKIQPAKLEDSAVYLCASSLASGGREQYFGPGTRLTVT.

This clonotype appeared a few times. V usage is TRBV10-3 and J usage is TRBJ2-1; 9 bases map to TRBD2. CDR3 length: 16 residues. Germline V gene data show CDR1 as ENHRY and CDR2 as SYGVKD. Trimming took 3 bases from V and 4 from J; bases not matched to a gene: 7. The CDR3 protein is CAISDPGTSLYNEQFF. The DNA for the CDR3 is TGTGCCATCAGTGATCCCGGGACTAGCCTGTACAATGAGCAGTTCTTC.

Ten or more counts support this clonotype. V is TRBV4-1 and J is TRBJ2-7; 7 bases match TRBD1. Per the germline V gene, CDR1 is MGHRA and CDR2 is YSYEKL. V was pared by 5 bases and J by 4 bases, with 11 bases of the junction left unmatched. This CDR3 has 15 amino acids. This chain's CDR3 is CASSSRQGIMYEQYF. As DNA, the CDR3 is TGCGCCAGCAGCAGCAGACAGGGTATTATGTACGAGCAGTACTTC.

This clonotype has a count of ten or more. The chain couples TRBV10-3 to TRBJ1-2; TRBD1 matches at 9 bases. The trim removed 7 bases at V and 7 bases at J, leaving 10 bases unmatched. Germline loops: CDR1 ENHRY, CDR2 SYGVKD. CDR3 length: 14 residues. The CDR3 protein is CAINGGQGYFGYTF. The CDR3 DNA reads TGTGCCATCAACGGGGGACAGGGATATTTTGGCTACACCTTC.

This clonotype was recorded many times. The V and J genes are TRBV30 and TRBJ2-4; D is undetermined. Germline values: CDR1 GTSNPN, CDR2 SVGIG (reference sequence). The length of the CDR3 is 12 residues. Trimming cost V 0 bases and J 6 bases, with 6 bases left between them. This CDR3 is CAWSVQSNIQYF. CDR3 in DNA: TGTGCCTGGAGTGTACAGTCAAACATTCAGTACTTC.

This clonotype was seen many times. The rearrangement joins TRBV11-2 to TRBJ2-7; D remains ambiguous. Germline values: CDR1 SGHAT, CDR2 FQNNGV. V was pared by 0 bases and J by 0 bases, with 9 bases between. The CDR3 is 15 residues long. CDR3 sequence (DNA): TGTGCCAGCAGCTTAGATCGTGGGGACTCCTACGAGCAGTACTTC. It encodes CASSLDRGDSYEQYF.

Regarding this clonotype: Possible read error: a much larger clone is one base away. The chain recombines TRBV12-3 or TRBV12-4 with TRBJ2-1; 8 nucleotides align to TRBD2. The CDR3 sequence is 16 residues long. Trimming at V came to 7 bases and at J to 7 bases, leaving 15 bases not matched to a gene. CDR3 bases: TGTGCCAGCACTCAACCTACTAGCCGGGGGGGGAATGAGCAGTTCTTC. It specifies CASTQPTSRGGNEQFF.

The table lists this clonotype with many counts. J is TRBJ2-1 and V is TRBV4-3; D remains unclear. Trimming removed 0 bases at V and 2 bases at J, with 14 bases between. Germline V gene data show CDR1 as LGHNA and CDR2 as YSLEER. The CDR3 covers 17 residues. The CDR3 sequence: CASSQDDWRGPYNEQFF. The CDR3, as DNA: TGCGCCAGCAGCCAAGATGACTGGAGAGGCCCCTACAATGAGCAGTTCTTC.

J is TRBJ1-1 and V is TRBV6-5; D is unclear. The germline CDR1 and CDR2 sequences are MNHEY and SVGAGI. With 2 bases removed from V and 4 bases from J, the gap between germline ends came to 11 bases. This CDR3 contains 14 residues. The CDR3 here is CASSYVEDFTEAFF. CDR3 bases: TGTGCCAGCAGTTACGTCGAGGATTTCACTGAAGCTTTCTTT.

This clonotype was seen at least ten times. This chain connects TRBV5-5 to TRBJ2-2; D possibly corresponds to TRBD2 (6 bases). CDR1 SGHKS and CDR2 YYEKEE come from the germline V gene (reference sequence). The germline V and J ends were trimmed by 4 bases and 5 bases, with 18 bases remaining between them. CDR3 length: 16 amino acids. The CDR3 is CASSPPLAGRTGELFF. The DNA of the CDR3 is TGTGCCAGCAGCCCACCCTTGGCGGGACGGACCGGGGAGCTGTTTTTT.